Sequencing of this T cell receptor beta chain was carried out in a study of OX40 agonist ivuxolimab in advanced cancers. Study as a whole: Prior anti-PD-1, anti-PD-L1 or anti-CTLA-4 therapy did not bar entry, and 40% had some.

The CDR3 is made up of 14 amino acids. CDR1 MDHEN and CDR2 SYDVKM come from the germline V gene. Trimming took 2 bases from V and 3 from J, leaving 8 bases between them. Assay: immunoSEQ multiplex PCR; the TCRdb copy retains only in-frame clones and omits some. The sample records under 20,000 clones, 87% being singletons. Sampling times: baseline, cycle 4 day 1, cycle 7 day 1. The rearrangement uses TRBV28 and TRBJ1-5; D not certain. The sequencing used CD4+ or CD8+ T cells sorted from blood, collected in a trial of the OX40 agonist ivuxolimab. The sequence derives from an adult with an advanced solid tumor such as melanoma, head and neck, liver or kidney cancer. Here the CDR3 reads CASSLDGNNQPQHF. The CDR3 nucleotides are TGTGCCAGCAGTTTAGACGGTAACAATCAGCCCCAGCATTTT.